These 28 T cell receptor beta chains share one sample of origin, sequenced in a study of shared clonotypes between healthy human individuals. TCRdb's table, derived via immunoSEQ multiplex PCR, lists solely in-frame clones and lacks some. The data show a few hundred thousand clones, around three quarters seen once. Material for sequencing was PBMCs. Every receptor here comes from a woman between 40 and 50 years old in good health. Some clones in this sample may be carry-over from other donors' samples.

This sequence joins TRBV29-1 and TRBJ1-1; D is unresolved. Germline CDR1 is SQVTM and CDR2 is ANQGSEA. Between the trimmed V and J ends, which lost 4 bases and 3 bases, there was a span of 9 bases. This CDR3 has 12 residues. CDR3: CSVASHYTEAFF. The CDR3 DNA follows: TGCAGCGTTGCCAGTCACTACACTGAAGCTTTCTTT.

The V and J genes are TRBV28 and TRBJ2-3; no firm D call. The CDR3 has 14 amino acids. V shed 2 bases and J shed 10 bases, with 16 bases lying between them. Germline loops: CDR1 MDHEN, CDR2 SYDVKM. CDR3 sequence reads: CASSLRRAMIAQYF. CDR3 DNA: TGTGCCAGCAGTTTACGCCGGGCGATGATTGCGCAGTATTTT.

The chain couples TRBV7-7 to TRBJ2-5; TRBD2 matches 7 bases. CDR1 and CDR2 from the germline V gene are SSHAT and FNYEAQ (reference sequence). The V segment lost 8 bases and the J segment 2 bases; nucleotides outside the gene matches: 5. This CDR3 comprises 13 residues. The CDR3 region is CASARGIQETQYF. Here the CDR3 DNA reads TGTGCCAGCGCGCGGGGGATACAAGAGACCCAGTACTTC.

The rearrangement links TRBV4-1 to TRBJ2-7; TRBD1 aligns across 7 bases. The junction had 5 bases not matched to a gene; V was cut back by 2 bases and J by 1 base. Germline CDR1 is MGHRA and CDR2 is YSYEKL. The CDR3 spans 15 residues. CDR3 sequence (DNA): TGCGCCAGCAGCCAAAACAGGGGTTCATCCTACGAGCAGTACTTC. Its protein is CASSQNRGSSYEQYF.

The rearrangement links TRBV28 to TRBJ1-5; maybe TRBD1 (6 bases). The CDR3 length is 15 residues. V shed 6 bases and J shed 0 bases, with 12 bases lying between them. Germline CDR1 and CDR2: MDHEN and SYDVKM. The CDR3 protein is CASSFRQVSNQPQHF. Written as DNA, the CDR3 is TGTGCCAGCAGCTTTAGACAGGTTAGCAATCAGCCCCAGCATTTT. Using reference TRBV28 and TRBJ1-5 for the parts outside the CDR3, the full variable domain is DVKVTQSSRYLVKRTGEKVFLECVQDMDHENMFWYRQDPGLGLRLIYFSYDVKMKEKGDIPEGYSVSREKKERFSLILESASTNQTSMYLCASSFRQVSNQPQHFGDGTRLSIL.

In its sample, this clone was seen a few times. The rearrangement joins TRBV5-1 to TRBJ1-1; possibly TRBD1 for D (5 bases). CDR3 size: 13 residues. Trimming removed 0 bases from V and 10 bases from J, with 13 bases in between. Germline V gene data show CDR1 as SGHRS and CDR2 as YFSETQ. Written as DNA, the CDR3 is TGCGCCAGCAGCTTGGGTGCGGACCAGGGAGCTTTCTTT. It encodes CASSLGADQGAFF. The full variable domain, rest sourced from reference TRBV5-1 and TRBJ1-1, is KAGVTQTPRYLIKTRGQQVTLSCSPISGHRSVSWYQQTPGQGLQFLFEYFSETQRNKGNFPGRFSGRQFSNSRSEMNVSTLELGDSALYLCASSLGADQGAFFGQGTRLTVV.

This clone was counted once. J is TRBJ1-4 and V is TRBV14; maybe TRBD1 (5 bases). Germline-derived CDR1 and CDR2 are SGHDN and FVKESK. V lost 0 bases to trimming and J lost 6 bases, with 14 bases between them. This CDR3 comprises 16 residues. The CDR3 here is CASSQDRVPPDEKLFF. The CDR3 DNA reads TGTGCCAGCAGCCAAGACAGGGTCCCTCCCGATGAAAAACTGTTTTTT.

The J gene is TRBJ1-4, the V gene TRBV6-1; TRBD1 matches at 9 bases. The V segment lost 4 bases and the J segment 5 bases; nucleotides outside the gene matches: 8. The CDR3 spans 16 residues. Germline assignment: CDR1 MNHNS and CDR2 SASEGT. CDR3 residues: CASSGNPGQGNEKLFF. For the CDR3, the DNA is TGTGCCAGCAGTGGCAATCCGGGACAGGGAAATGAAAAACTGTTTTTT.

This sequence joins TRBV19 and TRBJ2-1, with 12 bases fitting TRBD1. V shed 1 base, J shed 5 bases, and the junction held 18 bases outside the gene matches. The germline gives CDR1 LNHDA, CDR2 SQIVND (reference sequence). The CDR3 loop spans 21 amino acids. The CDR3 region is CASSIAPMGQGARSGNNEQFF. Here the CDR3 DNA reads TGTGCCAGTAGTATAGCCCCTATGGGACAGGGGGCGCGGAGTGGGAACAATGAGCAGTTCTTC.

CDR3 residues: CATQSLSRAYEQYF. The CDR3 DNA reads as TGTGCCACCCAGTCCCTCTCCAGAGCCTACGAGCAGTACTTC. The chain links TRBV6-5 to TRBJ2-7; no firm D call. The CDR3 runs 14 residues. Germline V lookup: CDR1 MNHEY, CDR2 SVGAGI. Trimming took 10 bases from V and 2 from J, leaving 18 bases between them.

The sample holds a few counts of this clone. The gene calls are TRBV18 and TRBJ2-7, with D tentatively TRBD2 (5 bases). This CDR3 is built from 13 residues. Looked up from germline, CDR1 is KGHSH and CDR2 is LQKENI. Trimming removed 5 bases from V and 3 bases from J, with 11 bases in between. The CDR3 sequence: CASSKGSHYEQYF. The CDR3 nucleotides are TGTGCCAGCTCAAAAGGGAGCCACTACGAGCAGTACTTC.

This clone was seen many times. The chain carries TRBV29-1 and TRBJ1-1; no firm D call. Germline loops: CDR1 SQVTM, CDR2 ANQGSEA. The CDR3 runs 12 residues. V was trimmed by 3 bases and J by 4 bases, leaving 9 bases between them. CDR3 sequence (DNA): TGCAGCGTTGAGTTCCTATCCACTGAAGCTTTCTTT. Residues: CSVEFLSTEAFF.

The chain employs TRBV5-7 and TRBJ2-7; 12 bases agree with TRBD2. TRBV5-7 is sorted into the ORF group, with uncertain function. The CDR3 is 18 amino acids. V lost 3 bases, J lost 7 bases, and 17 bases stayed unmatched. CDR3 loop: CASSWAPSGRVERGEQYF. Written as DNA, the CDR3 is TGTGCCAGCAGCTGGGCTCCTAGCGGGAGGGTCGAAAGGGGGGAGCAGTACTTC.

The rearrangement links TRBV27 to TRBJ2-1; D is unclear. From germline, CDR1 is MNHEY and CDR2 SMNVEV (reference sequence). V lost 2 bases and J lost 10, with 12 bases in between. The CDR3 has 13 residues. Here the CDR3 reads CASSLGNLGEQFF. The CDR3 DNA reads as TGTGCCAGCAGTTTAGGGAACCTGGGGGAGCAGTTCTTC.

The V call is TRBV28, the J call TRBJ1-1, with 10 nucleotides matching TRBD1. CDR3 length: 13 amino acids. Germline V CDR1 and CDR2: MDHEN, SYDVKM. V shed 10 bases and J 2 bases; nucleotides not matched to a gene: 4. CDR3 DNA: TGTGCCACACGGACAGGGGGAAACACTGAAGCTTTCTTT. It encodes CATRTGGNTEAFF. Together with reference TRBV28 and TRBJ1-1, the CDR3 gives the full variable domain: DVKVTQSSRYLVKRTGEKVFLECVQDMDHENMFWYRQDPGLGLRLIYFSYDVKMKEKGDIPEGYSVSREKKERFSLILESASTNQTSMYLCATRTGGNTEAFFGQGTRLTVV.

The chain couples TRBV4-1 to TRBJ2-2; 8 bases fit TRBD2. CDR1 and CDR2 from the germline V gene are MGHRA and YSYEKL. V shed 1 base, J shed 10 bases, and the junction held 5 bases outside the gene matches. The CDR3 has 14 amino acids. In nucleotides, the CDR3 is TGCGCCAGCAGCCAAGTCAGAGCGGGGGTGGAGCTGTTTTTT. Translating gives CASSQVRAGVELFF.

The V gene is TRBV5-1, the J gene TRBJ2-3; weak D call: TRBD1 (5 bases). Germline V gene lookup returns CDR1 SGHRS and CDR2 YFSETQ. The CDR3 totals 15 residues. Trimming removed 3 bases from V and 1 base from J, with 12 bases in between. The CDR3: CASSSGHTRTDTQYF. In DNA, the CDR3 is TGCGCCAGCAGCTCCGGACACACTCGCACAGATACGCAGTATTTT. Full variable domain (missing parts from reference TRBV5-1 and TRBJ2-3): KAGVTQTPRYLIKTRGQQVTLSCSPISGHRSVSWYQQTPGQGLQFLFEYFSETQRNKGNFPGRFSGRQFSNSRSEMNVSTLELGDSALYLCASSSGHTRTDTQYFGPGTRLTVL.

This clone was seen more than once but under ten times. The chain combines TRBV11-2 with TRBJ1-3; D unclear. Germline assignment: CDR1 SGHAT and CDR2 FQNNGV. V was trimmed by 0 bases and J by 4 bases, leaving 4 bases between them. This CDR3 has 13 residues. DNA for the CDR3: TGTGCCAGCAGCTTAGAAGCGGGAAACACCATATATTTT. Translation gives CASSLEAGNTIYF.

The V gene is TRBV11-2, the J gene TRBJ1-3, with a weak D call TRBD1 (5 bases). The CDR3 loop spans 15 amino acids. The V gene's germline CDR1 is SGHAT and CDR2 FQNNGV. V was shortened by 5 bases and J by 1 base, with 12 bases between the two germline ends. The CDR3 DNA sequence: TGTGCCAGCAGCACCACGGGGGGGTCTGGAAACACCATATATTTT. Translation gives CASSTTGGSGNTIYF.

Concerning this clone: A much larger clonotype is one base distant, so this may be a read error. The chain has TRBV7-2 and TRBJ2-7; 8 positions agree with TRBD2. With V trimmed by 1 base and J by 5 bases, 7 bases remained unmatched. The CDR3 is 15 amino acids. CDR1 SGHTA and CDR2 FQGNSA come from the germline V gene. The CDR3 DNA is TGTGCCAGCAGCTTAGTCGGAGCGGGAGCCGACGAGCAGTACTTC. The encoded protein is CASSLVGAGADEQYF.

This rearrangement joins TRBV7-2 to TRBJ2-7, with 8 bases matching TRBD2. The V and J ends lost 5 bases and 6 bases, in that order; junction bases with no gene match: 12. The CDR3 has 15 residues. Germline V gene sequence: CDR1 SGHTA, CDR2 FQGNSA. The CDR3 DNA reads TGTGCCAGCAGCGGCGGCTGGCGGGGGGCCAGCGAGCAGTACTTC. Amino acids: CASSGGWRGASEQYF.

The V call is TRBV5-1, the J call TRBJ2-1; 7 nucleotides align to TRBD2. CDR3 length equals 16 residues. Germline assignment: CDR1 SGHRS and CDR2 YFSETQ. The ends lost 4 bases at V and 3 bases at J; junction bases unmatched: 10. CDR3 sequence (DNA): TGCGCCAGCAGCGCACATCTGGGCGGGGGCTACAATGAGCAGTTCTTC. This gives the protein CASSAHLGGGYNEQFF.

This clone appeared many times. V gene TRBV5-1 combines with J gene TRBJ2-3, with 9 bases that match TRBD1. CDR1 is SGHRS, CDR2 YFSETQ, per germline. Trimming at V came to 5 bases and at J to 7 bases, leaving 8 bases not matched to a gene. The CDR3 runs 14 residues. CDR3: CASSPGTGSNTQYF. CDR3 sequence (DNA): TGCGCCAGCAGTCCCGGGACAGGGTCGAATACGCAGTATTTT.

The rearrangement joins TRBV11-2 to TRBJ2-1; perhaps TRBD2 as D (5 bases). V was trimmed by 5 bases and J by 0 bases, leaving 11 bases between them. The germline V gene encodes CDR1 SGHAT and CDR2 FQNNGV. The CDR3 spans 15 residues. The CDR3 here is CASSPDSSSYNEQFF. In DNA, the CDR3 is TGTGCCAGCAGCCCGGACTCCAGCTCCTACAATGAGCAGTTCTTC.

The J gene is TRBJ1-5, the V gene TRBV5-4; no firm D call. V lost 0 bases, J lost 0 bases, and 7 bases lay in between. Germline CDR1 reads SGHNT; CDR2 reads YYREEE (reference sequence). The CDR3 length is 15 residues. The CDR3 reads CASSLGANSNQPQHF. The CDR3 DNA reads as TGTGCCAGCAGCTTGGGGGCCAATAGCAATCAGCCCCAGCATTTT.

CDR3 region: CASSSQGTQETQYF. DNA for the CDR3: TGTGCCAGCAGCTCGCAGGGAACCCAAGAGACCCAGTACTTC. The chain joins TRBV7-2 to TRBJ2-5; D perhaps matches TRBD1 (5 bases). Germline V gene sequence: CDR1 SGHTA, CDR2 FQGNSA. This CDR3 is 14 amino acids long. V gave up 4 bases and J gave up 1 base, with 10 bases separating them. Variable domain in full (rest from reference TRBV7-2 and TRBJ2-5): GAGVSQSPSNKVTEKGKDVELRCDPISGHTALYWYRQSLGQGLEFLIYFQGNSAPDKSGLPSDRFSAERTGGSVSTLTIQRTQQEDSAVYLCASSSQGTQETQYFGPGTRLLVL.

This clone has only a few counts. The rearrangement uses TRBV2 and TRBJ2-2; TRBD1 aligns across 7 bases. The trim removed 10 bases at V and 2 bases at J, leaving 4 bases unmatched. Germline V gene lookup returns CDR1 SNHLY and CDR2 FYNNEI. This CDR3 has 13 residues. The CDR3, as DNA: TGTGCCACCAGGGACAGCAACACCGGGGAGCTGTTTTTT. This encodes CATRDSNTGELFF.

The V gene is TRBV18, the J gene TRBJ1-2; no firm D call. The CDR3 consists of 13 residues. Trimming took 4 bases from V and 2 from J, leaving 8 bases between them. Germline-derived CDR1 and CDR2 are KGHSH and LQKENI. CDR3 bases: TGTGCCAGCTCACTAGACGGAAACTATGGCTACACCTTC. Translation: CASSLDGNYGYTF.